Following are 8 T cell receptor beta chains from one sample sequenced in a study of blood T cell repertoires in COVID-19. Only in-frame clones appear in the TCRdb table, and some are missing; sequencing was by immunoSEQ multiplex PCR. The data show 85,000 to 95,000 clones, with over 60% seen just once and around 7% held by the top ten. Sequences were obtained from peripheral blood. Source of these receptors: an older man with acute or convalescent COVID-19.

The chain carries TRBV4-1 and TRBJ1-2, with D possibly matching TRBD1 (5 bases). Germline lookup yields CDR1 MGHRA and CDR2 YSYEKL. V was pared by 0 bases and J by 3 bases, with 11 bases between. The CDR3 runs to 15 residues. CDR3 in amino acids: CASSQEEGRDYGYTF. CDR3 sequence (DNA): TGCGCCAGCAGCCAAGAGGAGGGGCGCGACTATGGCTACACCTTC.

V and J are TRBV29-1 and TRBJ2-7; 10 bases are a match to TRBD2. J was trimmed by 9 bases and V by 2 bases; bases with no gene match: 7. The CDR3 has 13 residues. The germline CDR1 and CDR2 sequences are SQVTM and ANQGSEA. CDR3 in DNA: TGCAGCGTTGAATGGTCTAGCGGGAGACGGCAGTACTTC. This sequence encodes CSVEWSSGRRQYF.

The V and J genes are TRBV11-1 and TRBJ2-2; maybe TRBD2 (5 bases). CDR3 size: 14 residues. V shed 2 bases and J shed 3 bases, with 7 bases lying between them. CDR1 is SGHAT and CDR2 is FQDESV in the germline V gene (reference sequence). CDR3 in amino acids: CASSLTRDTGELFF. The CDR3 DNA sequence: TGTGCCAGCAGCTTAACTAGAGACACCGGGGAGCTGTTTTTT. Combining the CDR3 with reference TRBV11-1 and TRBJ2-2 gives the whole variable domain EAEVAQSPRYKITEKSQAVAFWCDPISGHATLYWYRQILGQGPELLVQFQDESVVDDSQLPKDRFSAERLKGVDSTLKIQPAELGDSAMYLCASSLTRDTGELFFGEGSRLTVL.

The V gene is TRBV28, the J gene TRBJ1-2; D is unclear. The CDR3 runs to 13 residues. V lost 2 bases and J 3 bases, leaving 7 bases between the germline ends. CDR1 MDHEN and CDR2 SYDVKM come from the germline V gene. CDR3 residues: CASSLGSHYGYTF. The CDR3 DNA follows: TGTGCCAGCAGTTTAGGGAGTCACTATGGCTACACCTTC.

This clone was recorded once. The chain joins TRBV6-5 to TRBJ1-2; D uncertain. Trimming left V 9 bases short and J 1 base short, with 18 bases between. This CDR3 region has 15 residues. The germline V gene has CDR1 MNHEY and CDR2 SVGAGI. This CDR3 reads CASTLGTAYNYGYTF. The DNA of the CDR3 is TGTGCCAGTACACTCGGAACAGCATATAACTATGGCTACACCTTC.

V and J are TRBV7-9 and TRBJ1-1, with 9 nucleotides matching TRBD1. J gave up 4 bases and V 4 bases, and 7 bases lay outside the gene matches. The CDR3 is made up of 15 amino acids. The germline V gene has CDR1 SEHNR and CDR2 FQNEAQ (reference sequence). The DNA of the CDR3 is TGTGCCAGCAGCTCGCCTCGGACAGGGGTCACTGAAGCTTTCTTT. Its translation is CASSSPRTGVTEAFF.

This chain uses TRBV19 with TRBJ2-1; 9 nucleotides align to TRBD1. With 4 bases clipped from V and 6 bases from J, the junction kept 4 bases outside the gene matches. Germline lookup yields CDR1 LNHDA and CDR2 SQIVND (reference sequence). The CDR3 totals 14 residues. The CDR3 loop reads CASSKGQGVNEQFF. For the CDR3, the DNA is TGTGCCAGTAGTAAGGGACAGGGTGTCAATGAGCAGTTCTTC.

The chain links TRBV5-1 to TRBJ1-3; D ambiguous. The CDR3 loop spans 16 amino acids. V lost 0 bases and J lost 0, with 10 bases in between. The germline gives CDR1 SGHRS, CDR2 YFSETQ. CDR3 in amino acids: CASSLGSRDSGNTIYF. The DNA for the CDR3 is TGCGCCAGCAGCTTGGGGTCGCGGGACTCTGGAAACACCATATATTTT. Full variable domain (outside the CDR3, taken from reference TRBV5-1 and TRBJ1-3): KAGVTQTPRYLIKTRGQQVTLSCSPISGHRSVSWYQQTPGQGLQFLFEYFSETQRNKGNFPGRFSGRQFSNSRSEMNVSTLELGDSALYLCASSLGSRDSGNTIYFGEGSWLTVV.